The 28 T cell receptor beta chains given below trace back to one sample, sequenced in a study of CD8 T cells in Susac syndrome. Random hexamers served to reverse transcribe roughly 0.45 to 1 ug RNA. TCRdb reanalysed the immunoSEQ multiplex PCR reads using MiXCR and keeps one entry per CDR3 protein. The top ten hold approximately 0.09% of the sample, which has 130,000 to 150,000 distinct CDR3 sequences, roughly 95% seen once. Material for sequencing was CD4+ T cells from PBMCs. The source is a human donor in good health.

V gene TRBV18 combines with J gene TRBJ2-3; D unclear. Trimming took 6 bases from V and 6 from J, leaving 10 bases between them. This CDR3 is built from 12 residues. The germline V gene encodes CDR1 KGHSH and CDR2 LQKENI. Here the CDR3 reads CASSPPRDTQYF. DNA of the CDR3: TGTGCCAGCTCGCCTCCTCGGGATACGCAGTATTTT.

The DNA for the CDR3 is TGTGCCAGCAGCTTAGAGGGAGTAGTGTACGAGCAGTACTTC. Translated: CASSLEGVVYEQYF. This chain links TRBV11-2 with TRBJ2-7, with a tentative D call TRBD2 (5 bases). This CDR3 is 14 amino acids long. V was pared by 0 bases and J by 4 bases, with 10 bases between. The V gene's germline CDR1 is SGHAT and CDR2 FQNNGV.

The chain links TRBV2 to TRBJ2-1; D possibly corresponds to TRBD2 (5 bases). V was clipped by 3 bases and J by 0 bases, with 9 bases between them. This CDR3 is 15 amino acids long. Germline assignment: CDR1 SNHLY and CDR2 FYNNEI. The CDR3 here is CASSEGGSSYNEQFF. The CDR3 region has the DNA TGTGCCAGCAGTGAGGGTGGGAGCTCCTACAATGAGCAGTTCTTC.

The sample holds one count of this clonotype. The V and J genes are TRBV29-1 and TRBJ2-5, with D tentatively TRBD1 (6 bases). Per germline, CDR1 SQVTM and CDR2 ANQGSEA. Trimming cost V 7 bases and J 4 bases, with 22 bases left between them. The CDR3 is 15 residues long. The CDR3 bases are TGCAGCGCCGATCTAGCCCAGACAGGCGGAGAGACCCAGTACTTC. It translates to CSADLAQTGGETQYF.

The rearrangement uses TRBV19 and TRBJ2-2, with 8 bases that match TRBD1. The CDR3 is made up of 16 amino acids. V lost 6 bases to trimming and J lost 5 bases; unmatched junction nucleotides: 11. CDR1 and CDR2 (germline): LNHDA, SQIVND (reference sequence). This chain's CDR3 is CASSLRQGRDTGELFF. The DNA for the CDR3 is TGTGCCAGTAGCCTAAGACAGGGGCGAGATACCGGGGAGCTGTTTTTT.

The gene calls are TRBV20-1 and TRBJ1-2; D may be TRBD1 (6 bases). There are 13 residues in the CDR3. The germline CDR1 and CDR2 sequences are DFQATT and SNEGSKA (reference sequence). V was shortened by 3 bases and J by 7 bases, with 15 bases between the two germline ends. The CDR3, as DNA: TGCAGTGCTAGCGACAGGAAGGTCGGTGGCTACACCTTC. Translating gives CSASDRKVGGYTF.

The rearrangement uses TRBV28 and TRBJ1-2, with a tentative D call TRBD1 (6 bases). Per germline, CDR1 MDHEN and CDR2 SYDVKM. V lost 1 base and J lost 6, with 9 bases in between. There are 13 residues in the CDR3. This chain's CDR3 is CASSLLGGHGYTF. In DNA form, the CDR3 reads TGTGCCAGCAGTTTATTGGGGGGGCATGGCTACACCTTC.

The rearrangement uses TRBV5-4 and TRBJ1-1, with D perhaps TRBD1 (5 bases). Germline V CDR1 and CDR2: SGHNT, YYREEE (reference sequence). This CDR3 comprises 15 residues. Trimming left V 3 bases short and J 1 base short, with 13 bases between. The CDR3 loop is CASSSPGRGNTEAFF. In DNA form, the CDR3 reads TGTGCCAGCAGCTCCCCGGGACGCGGGAACACTGAAGCTTTCTTT.

The chain combines TRBV6-1 with TRBJ2-7, with 10 bases identical to TRBD1. The CDR3 spans 14 residues. CDR1 is MNHNS, CDR2 SASEGT, per germline. V lost 6 bases and J lost 6; bases outside the gene matches: 8. CDR3 sequence reads: CASRKDRGLSEQYF. DNA of the CDR3: TGTGCCAGCAGAAAAGACAGGGGGCTTTCCGAGCAGTACTTC.

The chain's CDR3 is CASSREGQGYNEQFF. CDR3 in DNA: TGTGCCAGCAGCCGGGAGGGACAGGGGTACAATGAGCAGTTCTTC. The chain couples TRBV6-6 to TRBJ2-1; 10 bases are shared with TRBD1. CDR3 size: 15 residues. Germline values: CDR1 MNHNY, CDR2 SVGAGI (reference sequence). Trimming took 6 bases from V and 4 from J; bases not matched to a gene: 6.

This rearrangement joins TRBV5-4 to TRBJ2-1; 11 nucleotides align to TRBD2. CDR3 length: 18 amino acids. J was trimmed by 7 bases and V by 3 bases; bases with no gene match: 15. CDR1 and CDR2 (germline): SGHNT, YYREEE (reference sequence). CDR3 region: CASSWSELGTSGWNEQFF. The CDR3 DNA follows: TGTGCCAGCAGCTGGTCCGAGCTCGGGACTAGCGGATGGAATGAGCAGTTCTTC.

J is TRBJ2-1 and V is TRBV9; 10 nucleotides line up with TRBD1. This CDR3 is 15 amino acids long. V lost 0 bases and J lost 3; bases outside the gene matches: 0. Germline V gene data show CDR1 as SGDLS and CDR2 as YYNGEE. CDR3 amino acids: CASSVGTGGYNEQFF. The CDR3, as DNA: TGTGCCAGCAGCGTAGGGACAGGGGGCTACAATGAGCAGTTCTTC. The full variable domain, rest sourced from reference TRBV9 and TRBJ2-1, is DSGVTQTPKHLITATGQRVTLRCSPRSGDLSVYWYQQSLDQGLQFLIQYYNGEERAKGNILERFSAQQFPDLHSELNLSSLELGDSALYFCASSVGTGGYNEQFFGPGTRLTVL.

This clonotype was found a few times. This rearrangement joins TRBV29-1 to TRBJ2-7; D may match TRBD1 or TRBD2 (5 bases each). Trimming shortened V by 7 bases and J by 0 bases, and 13 bases separated the two germline ends. Germline CDR1 is SQVTM and CDR2 is ANQGSEA. The length of the CDR3 is 13 residues. CDR3 loop: CSARGAVSYEQYF. Written as DNA, the CDR3 is TGCAGCGCCAGAGGGGCAGTCTCCTACGAGCAGTACTTC.

The chain carries TRBV7-8 and TRBJ1-5, with TRBD1 identical over 9 bases. The V and J ends lost 4 bases and 6 bases, in that order; junction bases with no gene match: 7. The CDR3 runs 15 residues. Germline V gene data show CDR1 as SGHVS and CDR2 as FQNEAQ. The CDR3 DNA sequence: TGTGCCAGCAGCTCGCCGGGACAGGGAGGTCAGCCCCAGCATTTT. Translated, it gives CASSSPGQGGQPQHF.

The rearrangement links TRBV5-1 to TRBJ1-1, with 7 bases identical to TRBD1. The CDR3 is 14 amino acids. Trimming removed 4 bases from V and 1 base from J; junction bases left unmatched: 4. Per the germline V gene, CDR1 is SGHRS and CDR2 is YFSETQ. The CDR3 nucleotides read TGCGCCAGCAGCCGAGGGGGCACGAACACTGAAGCTTTCTTT. It is translated as CASSRGGTNTEAFF.

The chain recombines TRBV24-1 with TRBJ2-2; D ambiguous. This CDR3 has 14 amino acids. The germline V gene has CDR1 KGHDR and CDR2 SFDVKD. Trimming removed 3 bases from V and 5 bases from J, with 9 bases in between. In DNA, the CDR3 is TGTGCCACCAGTGATCTGATGAGGACCGGGGAGCTGTTTTTT. Translating it yields CATSDLMRTGELFF.

The chain has TRBV3-1 and TRBJ2-4; 12 bases match TRBD2. The germline V gene encodes CDR1 LGHDT and CDR2 YNNKEL (reference sequence). CDR3 length: 16 amino acids. V shed 2 bases, J shed 1 base, and the junction held 0 bases outside the gene matches. The CDR3 loop reads CASSQLAGGAKNIQYF. CDR3 in DNA: TGTGCCAGCAGCCAACTAGCGGGAGGGGCCAAAAACATTCAGTACTTC. Based on the CDR3 plus reference TRBV3-1 and TRBJ2-4, the full variable domain is DTAVSQTPKYLVTQMGNDKSIKCEQNLGHDTMYWYKQDSKKFLKIMFSYNNKELIINETVPNRFSPKSPDKAHLNLHINSLELGDSAVYFCASSQLAGGAKNIQYFGAGTRLSVL.

V usage is TRBV2 and J usage is TRBJ1-5; D ambiguous. CDR3 size: 12 residues. Germline CDR1 is SNHLY and CDR2 is FYNNEI. The V and J ends lost 0 bases and 7 bases respectively, with 4 bases between them. CDR3 nucleotides: TGTGCCAGCAGTGAAGCCCCGCAGCCCCAGCATTTT. Translated: CASSEAPQPQHF. The whole variable domain, filled in from reference TRBV2 and TRBJ1-5, reads EPEVTQTPSHQVTQMGQEVILRCVPISNHLYFYWYRQILGQKVEFLVSFYNNEISEKSEIFDDQFSVERPDGSNFTLKIRSTKLEDSAMYFCASSEAPQPQHFGDGTRLSIL.

The rearrangement links TRBV15 to TRBJ2-3; D uncertain. In germline, CDR1 is LNHNV, CDR2 YYDKDF (reference sequence). Trimming took 7 bases from V and 9 from J, leaving 17 bases between them. This CDR3 has 13 amino acids. CDR3: CATKPGGPATQYF. The CDR3 nucleotides are TGTGCCACCAAACCAGGCGGACCAGCCACGCAGTATTTT.

The chain recombines TRBV11-2 with TRBJ1-1; D is unclear. From germline, CDR1 is SGHAT and CDR2 FQNNGV. V was pared by 1 base and J by 7 bases, with 10 bases between. The CDR3 spans 13 residues. CDR3 in amino acids: CASSLGRTDEAFF. The CDR3 nucleotides read TGTGCCAGCAGCTTAGGCCGGACGGATGAAGCTTTCTTT.

The rearrangement uses TRBV7-2 and TRBJ2-5; D possibly uses TRBD1 or TRBD2 (5 bases each). Trimming pared 5 bases from V and 5 bases from J, leaving 18 bases between. Per germline, CDR1 SGHTA and CDR2 FQGNSA. This CDR3 comprises 15 residues. CDR3: CASSPGPSPEETQYF. The CDR3 region has the DNA TGTGCCAGCAGCCCGGGACCGTCCCCGGAGGAGACCCAGTACTTC.

The genes are TRBV11-3 and TRBJ2-3; no clear D. V was clipped by 5 bases and J by 2 bases, with 11 bases between them. This CDR3 comprises 14 residues. Germline assignment: CDR1 SGHNT and CDR2 YENEEA. The CDR3: CASSQRTTTDTQYF. CDR3 sequence (DNA): TGTGCCAGCAGCCAACGAACTACCACAGATACGCAGTATTTT.

CDR3 DNA: TGTGCCAGCAGTTACAGGCCCGGGACAACAAACACTGAAGCTTTCTTT. Encoded protein: CASSYRPGTTNTEAFF. The chain recombines TRBV6-6 with TRBJ1-1, with a tentative D call TRBD1 (6 bases). V shed 2 bases and J shed 2 bases, with 15 bases lying between them. This CDR3 has 16 amino acids. Looked up from germline, CDR1 is MNHNY and CDR2 is SVGAGI (reference sequence).

The J gene is TRBJ2-1, the V gene TRBV6-5; D gene uncertain. The ends were cut back, 4 bases at V and 7 bases at J, with 8 bases in the middle. This CDR3 has 12 residues. CDR1 is MNHEY, CDR2 SVGAGI, per germline. The CDR3 DNA reads as TGTGCCAGCAGTTCCACTTATAATGAGCAGTTCTTC. This codes for CASSSTYNEQFF.

This clonotype occurred once. The chain uses TRBV7-2 and TRBJ1-1; D possibly corresponds to TRBD1 (6 bases). Trimming shortened V by 2 bases and J by 4 bases, and 17 bases separated the two germline ends. The CDR3 contains 16 residues. CDR1 is SGHTA, CDR2 FQGNSA, per germline. The CDR3 DNA sequence: TGTGCCAGCAGCTTACTACTTAGACAGGTTGGCACTGAAGCTTTCTTT. Protein product: CASSLLLRQVGTEAFF.

The chain uses TRBV5-1 and TRBJ2-2; D gene unclear. V lost 3 bases to trimming and J lost 3 bases, with 15 bases between them. CDR3 length: 16 amino acids. Germline V gene lookup returns CDR1 SGHRS and CDR2 YFSETQ. CDR3 DNA: TGCGCCAGCAGCTCCTCCATACCTAGGGACACCGGGGAGCTGTTTTTT. Translated: CASSSSIPRDTGELFF.

The chain uses TRBV18 and TRBJ1-2, with D unresolved. Trimming removed 6 bases at V and 4 bases at J, with 15 bases between. This CDR3 spans 14 amino acids. From germline, CDR1 is KGHSH and CDR2 LQKENI. As DNA, the CDR3 is TGTGCCAGCTCCCCCCCCGGGCTCATCTATGGCTACACCTTC. It is translated as CASSPPGLIYGYTF.

The chain joins TRBV29-1 to TRBJ1-6, with D possibly being TRBD1 (6 bases). CDR3 length: 13 amino acids. Germline lookup yields CDR1 SQVTM and CDR2 ANQGSEA. V was cut by 7 bases and J by 3 bases, with 10 bases left in between. CDR3 DNA: TGCAGCGCGGCGACAGGCTATAATTCACCCCTCCACTTT. Translating gives CSAATGYNSPLHF.